Below, 11 T cell receptor beta chains from the same sample are listed, as sequenced in a study of blood T cell repertoires in COVID-19. Sequencing was performed with immunoSEQ multiplex PCR; in TCRdb, only in-frame clones are kept and a portion is missing. Among roughly 240,000 clones listed, approximately 85% were seen once. Material for sequencing was peripheral blood. The receptor source for this set is a woman aged 70-85 years with acute or convalescent COVID-19.

This CDR3 reads CASSPSWATEAFF. The CDR3 DNA reads TGTGCCAGCAGTCCCTCTTGGGCGACTGAAGCTTTCTTT. The chain joins TRBV28 to TRBJ1-1; D gene unclear. The ends were cut back, 5 bases at V and 5 bases at J, with 12 bases in the middle. Germline CDR1 is MDHEN and CDR2 is SYDVKM. The CDR3 totals 13 residues.

The chain joins TRBV3-1 (or the pseudogene TRBV3-2) to TRBJ2-7; weak D call: TRBD2 (5 bases). Trimming left V 5 bases short and J 0 bases short, with 8 bases between. This CDR3 region has 13 residues. Germline assignment: CDR1 LGHDT and CDR2 YNNKEL (reference sequence). CDR3 sequence (DNA): TGTGCCAGCAGCACCCGGGGCTCCTACGAGCAGTACTTC. It translates to CASSTRGSYEQYF.

This chain uses TRBV29-1 with TRBJ1-1; D uncertain. CDR1 is SQVTM, CDR2 ANQGSEA, per germline. The germline V and J ends were trimmed by 1 base and 0 bases, with 6 bases remaining between them. The CDR3 is 13 residues long. CDR3 DNA sequence: TGCAGCGTTGAAGGCCGGTTGAACACTGAAGCTTTCTTT. Its protein is CSVEGRLNTEAFF.

The V call is TRBV11-2, the J call TRBJ2-7, with no clear D. The germline gives CDR1 SGHAT, CDR2 FQNNGV. The CDR3 contains 11 residues. V lost 5 bases, J lost 4 bases, and 6 bases lay in between. The chain's CDR3 is CASSERYEQYF. CDR3 sequence (DNA): TGTGCCAGCAGCGAGCGATACGAGCAGTACTTC.

This sequence joins TRBV10-3 and TRBJ2-7, with TRBD2 as a possible D gene (5 bases). This CDR3 region has 16 residues. With 0 bases removed from V and 0 bases from J, the gap between germline ends came to 12 bases. Germline values: CDR1 ENHRY, CDR2 SYGVKD. The CDR3 sequence: CAISESYSASSYEQYF. CDR3 nucleotide sequence: TGTGCCATCAGTGAGTCTTATAGCGCGAGCTCCTACGAGCAGTACTTC.

This clone was detected only once. The chain employs TRBV4-3 and TRBJ1-1; a weak D match, TRBD1 (5 bases). V shed 5 bases and J shed 3 bases, with 16 bases lying between them. CDR1 is LGHNA, CDR2 YSLEER, per germline. This CDR3 spans 15 amino acids. CDR3 in DNA: TGCGCCAGCAGCTCCGAGTTTACAGGATACACTGAAGCTTTCTTT. The encoded protein is CASSSEFTGYTEAFF.

This chain joins TRBV11-2 and TRBJ2-7; D is perhaps TRBD1 (6 bases). Germline values: CDR1 SGHAT, CDR2 FQNNGV. V was clipped by 4 bases and J by 2 bases, with 12 bases between them. The CDR3 runs 14 residues. The CDR3 region has the DNA TGTGCCAGCAGCTCTGAGACAGGTACCTACGAGCAGTACTTC. Protein: CASSSETGTYEQYF.

The J gene is TRBJ1-2, the V gene TRBV19; a weak D match, TRBD1 (5 bases). This CDR3 contains 12 residues. Deletions cut 7 bases from V and 7 bases from J, with 13 bases between. Germline values: CDR1 LNHDA, CDR2 SQIVND (reference sequence). CDR3 DNA: TGTGCCAGTAAGGACATGTTACGTGGCTACACCTTC. Amino acids: CASKDMLRGYTF.

This CDR3 reads CASSLSGGADSPLHF. The DNA for the CDR3 is TGTGCCAGCAGTTTATCAGGGGGGGCAGATTCACCCCTCCACTTT. This chain uses TRBV27 with TRBJ1-6, with a tentative D call TRBD1 (6 bases). In germline, CDR1 is MNHEY, CDR2 SMNVEV (reference sequence). Trimming pared 0 bases from V and 8 bases from J, leaving 11 bases between. CDR3 length: 15 residues.

V is TRBV18 and J is TRBJ1-3, with a tentative D call TRBD1 (5 bases). The CDR3 extends over 14 amino acids. From germline, CDR1 is KGHSH and CDR2 LQKENI. V was clipped by 3 bases and J by 6 bases, with 12 bases between them. In DNA, the CDR3 is TGTGCCAGCTCACCCGCAGCGGGGGTAAACACCATATATTTT. This translates into CASSPAAGVNTIYF.

The chain uses TRBV18 and TRBJ1-1, with TRBD1 as a possible D gene (6 bases). CDR3 length: 14 amino acids. Germline CDR1 KGHSH, CDR2 LQKENI. Between the trimmed V and J ends, which lost 5 bases and 0 bases, there was a span of 10 bases. The CDR3 region is CASSVQGMNTEAFF. The CDR3 DNA reads as TGTGCCAGCTCAGTACAGGGAATGAACACTGAAGCTTTCTTT.